The entry below gives a single TCR beta chain sequence along with its context. Antigen unknown. This record comes from a study of PD-1 blockade in classical Hodgkin lymphoma. Study-level points and caveats: Those patients who began receiving nivolumab less than 1 year after ASCT had lower diversity, and they were excluded. Diversity similar to that of newly diagnosed patients was seen at baseline in complete responders. Healthy donors reportedly exceeded newly diagnosed patients in baseline TCR diversity. What caused the repertoire differences, perhaps disease activity or prior therapy, remains undefined.

Clones were sequenced by immunoSEQ multiplex PCR, and TCRdb holds only the in-frame ones, with some missing. The data show about 32,000 clones, around 82% seen once. As for time point: cycle 4 day 1 (C4D1), after less than seven weeks of nivolumab. All trial patients relapsed after autologous stem cell transplantation. CDR1 MDHEN and CDR2 SYDVKM come from the germline V gene. The CDR3 consists of 18 residues. V was pared by 1 base and J by 7 bases, with 24 bases between. The sample here was peripheral blood mononuclear cells (PBMCs), taken before the fourth cycle of nivolumab. This rearrangement joins TRBV28 to TRBJ2-3; D gene uncertain. The receptor comes from a human donor with classical Hodgkin lymphoma. The CDR3 here is CASSLFVDLGFWHYTQYF. The CDR3 coding sequence is TGTGCCAGCAGTTTATTCGTTGATTTGGGTTTCTGGCACTATACGCAGTATTTT.